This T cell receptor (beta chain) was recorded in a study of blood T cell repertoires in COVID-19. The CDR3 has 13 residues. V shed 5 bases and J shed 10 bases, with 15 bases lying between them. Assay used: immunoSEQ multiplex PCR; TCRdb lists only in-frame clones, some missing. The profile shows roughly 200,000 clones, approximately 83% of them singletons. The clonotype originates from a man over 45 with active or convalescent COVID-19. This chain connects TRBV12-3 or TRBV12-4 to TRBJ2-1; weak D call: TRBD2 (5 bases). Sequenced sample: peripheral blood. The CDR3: CASSPGLQSEQFF. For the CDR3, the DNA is TGTGCCAGCAGTCCCGGACTTCAATCAGAGCAGTTCTTC.